This T cell receptor (beta chain) was retrieved from a study of cytomegalovirus exposure and HLA in healthy donors. Study results and caveats: Both high specificity and high sensitivity reportedly marked the classifier's diagnosis of cytomegalovirus status.

Germline CDR1 and CDR2: GTSNPN and SVGIG (reference sequence). Trimming stripped 1 base from V and 7 bases from J, with 8 bases between. The CDR3 loop spans 13 amino acids. Clones were read by immunoSEQ multiplex PCR, and TCRdb kept only the in-frame ones, dropping some. The sample lists 150,000 to 200,000 clones, 84% seen once, with 10% in the top ten. Comments on this clone: Its antigen remains unidentified.

V usage is TRBV30 and J usage is TRBJ1-6, with D unclear. This sequence was found in a man aged 25-40 years in good health and CMV-seropositive. The sequenced sample was PBMCs. The CDR3 loop reads CAWSANPNSPLHF. As DNA, the CDR3 is TGTGCCTGGAGTGCAAATCCCAATTCACCCCTCCACTTT.